One and the same sample provided the 3 T cell receptor beta chains below, sequenced in a study of blood T cell repertoires in COVID-19. The table came from immunoSEQ multiplex PCR; TCRdb's copy has only in-frame clones and leaves some out. The sample records fewer than 250,000 clones, 87% being singletons. Source material: PBMCs or T cells enriched from blood (not recorded which). Receptors were obtained from a woman aged 25 to 39 with acute COVID-19.

CDR3 in amino acids: CASSFRTGSNQPQHF. The CDR3 DNA sequence: TGTGCCAGTAGTTTCAGGACTGGTAGCAATCAGCCCCAGCATTTT. The V and J genes are TRBV19 and TRBJ1-5; D remains unclear. The CDR3 runs 15 residues. V gave up 5 bases and J gave up 0 bases, with 11 bases separating them. Per the germline V gene, CDR1 is LNHDA and CDR2 is SQIVND (reference sequence).

This sequence joins TRBV5-4 and TRBJ1-2; D unclear. Germline values: CDR1 SGHNT, CDR2 YYREEE (reference sequence). The CDR3 runs 15 residues. V was trimmed by 4 bases and J by 1 base, leaving 14 bases between them. The CDR3 DNA is TGTGCCAGCAGCCTGAACATGTACAATAACTATGGCTACACCTTC. Protein product: CASSLNMYNNYGYTF.

The chain carries TRBV7-6 and TRBJ2-5; 7 nucleotides agree with TRBD1. Germline CDR1 SGHVS, CDR2 FNYEAQ. Trimming cost V 4 bases and J 5 bases; bases outside gene matches: 16. The CDR3 contains 17 residues. This CDR3 reads CASSSYRLQGIGETQYF. For the CDR3, the DNA is TGTGCCAGCAGCTCTTACCGCTTACAGGGGATAGGCGAGACCCAGTACTTC.